This T cell receptor (beta chain) is drawn from a study of T cell changes during pregnancy in multiple sclerosis. TCRdb keeps only in-frame clones here, not all; method: immunoSEQ multiplex PCR. This sample has roughly 29,000 clones, with around nine tenths found just once. This CDR3 region has 16 residues. Germline loops: CDR1 SGHAT, CDR2 FQNNGV. V shed 7 bases, J shed 5 bases, and the junction held 16 bases outside the gene matches. Sequenced here: CD8+ T cells from peripheral blood mononuclear cells, sampled before pregnancy. This TCR came from a female donor with multiple sclerosis, enrolled in a pregnancy study. This chain joins TRBV11-2 and TRBJ2-5, with TRBD2 identical over 7 bases. CDR3 protein: CASTPGASGGRETQYF. CDR3 DNA: TGTGCCAGCACCCCTGGGGCTAGCGGTGGCAGGGAGACCCAGTACTTC. The variable domain in full, with the rest retrieved from reference TRBV11-2 and TRBJ2-5, is EAGVAQSPRYKIIEKRQSVAFWCNPISGHATLYWYQQILGQGPKLLIQFQNNGVVDDSQLPKDRFSAERLKGVDSTLKIQPAKLEDSAVYLCASTPGASGGRETQYFGPGTRLLVL.